This TCR beta chain was sequenced in a study of T cell repertoires in cytomegalovirus infection. TCRdb ran MiXCR on the reads and lists one entry per CDR3 protein. The data contain 740,000 or so distinct CDR3 sequences, about 40% of them singletons. This clonotype was detected only once. With a much larger clone just one base away, this may be a read error. This is likely a read error, given that the CDR3 carries no conserved phenylalanine or tryptophan at its end. Losses at the gene ends were 1 base for V and 6 bases for J; bases not matched to a gene: 8. This CDR3 is 16 amino acids long. Germline V gene data show CDR1 as SGHTA and CDR2 as FQGNSA.

The TCR sequence derives from a human donor in good health (CMV status not recorded). Some clones in this sample may be carry-over from other donors' samples. The chain uses TRBV7-2 and TRBJ1-3, with 8 bases that match TRBD1. The sequencing input was PBMCs. The DNA of the CDR3 is TGTGCCAGCAGCTTAGATCCCACAGGGGGAGAAAACACCATATATTTA. Protein: CASSLDPTGGENTIYL.